Listed below are T cell receptor beta chains from one sample, sequenced in a study of blood T cell repertoires in COVID-19. Some clones are missing from TCRdb's copy, which holds only in-frame ones; the method was immunoSEQ multiplex PCR. The sample yields 200,000 to 300,000 clones, about 93% seen once. The specimen sequenced was peripheral blood. These receptors originate from a man aged 25-40 years with COVID-19, enrolled during active disease. CDR3s include the opening cysteine and the closing phenylalanine or tryptophan. A D gene is named only where the DNA matches it firmly. Clone size appears in some rows only: once, few, many, or a class for an expanded clone.

J | D | V | size | CDR3 | DNA
TRBJ2-5 | . | TRBV5-6 | . | CASSLAEQHRSETQYF | TGTGCCAGCAGCTTGGCCGAACAGCACAGGTCAGAGACCCAGTACTTC
TRBJ1-2 | TRBD1 | TRBV28 | . | CASSRPGTGPPPSTF | TGTGCCAGCAGTCGTCCTGGGACAGGACCACCCCCCTCCACCTTC
TRBJ2-1 | TRBD2 | TRBV11-2 | . | CASSLDRSGTRYNEQFF | TGTGCCAGCAGCTTAGATAGGTCGGGGACTAGATACAATGAGCAGTTCTTC
TRBJ2-3 | TRBD1 | TRBV14 | . | CASSPLGTDNTDTQYF | TGTGCCAGCAGCCCCCTCGGGACAGATAACACAGATACGCAGTATTTT
TRBJ1-5 | . | TRBV9 | . | CASSVGGGANQPQHF | TGTGCCAGCAGCGTAGGAGGAGGGGCAAATCAGCCCCAGCATTTT
TRBJ1-1 | . | TRBV29-1 | . | CSVPNPKGGTEAFF | TGCAGCGTTCCAAACCCAAAAGGGGGCACTGAAGCTTTCTTT
TRBJ1-2 | TRBD1 | TRBV3-1/TRBV3-2 | . | CASSGRTGEVGYTF | TGTGCCAGCAGCGGAAGGACAGGGGAAGTTGGCTACACCTTC
TRBJ1-1 | TRBD1 | TRBV2 | . | CASSGQGTNTEAFF | TGTGCCAGCAGCGGACAGGGGACGAACACTGAAGCTTTCTTT
TRBJ2-1 | . | TRBV7-7 | . | CASSLGGDSYNEQFF | TGTGCCAGCAGCTTAGGGGGAGACTCCTACAATGAGCAGTTCTTC
TRBJ2-1 | TRBD2 | TRBV7-9 | . | CASSQLAGEFF | TGTGCCAGCAGCCAACTAGCGGGGGAGTTCTTC
TRBJ2-3 | . | TRBV30 | . | CAWRGTSTDTQYF | TGTGCCTGGAGAGGGACAAGCACAGATACGCAGTATTTT
TRBJ1-5 | TRBD1 | TRBV24-1 | . | CAIRTDRGKEKWVQPQHF | TGTGCCATCAGAACCGACAGGGGAAAAGAAAAATGGGTCCAGCCCCAGCATTTT
TRBJ2-5 | . | TRBV18 | . | CASSPRGQQETQYF | TGTGCCAGCTCACCACGAGGGCAGCAAGAGACCCAGTACTTC
TRBJ2-2 | . | TRBV3-1/TRBV3-2 | . | CASSQVGGLATGELFF | TGTGCCAGCAGCCAAGTTGGCGGGCTAGCCACCGGGGAGCTGTTTTTT
TRBJ2-1 | . | TRBV7-9 | . | CASSLGRLATGDEQFF | TGTGCCAGCAGCTTAGGTCGACTGGCGACAGGAGATGAGCAGTTCTTC
TRBJ2-1 | TRBD2 | TRBV5-1 | . | CASSLEASGADPYNEQFF | TGCGCCAGCAGCTTGGAGGCTAGCGGGGCCGACCCCTACAATGAGCAGTTCTTC
TRBJ2-2 | . | TRBV3-1/TRBV3-2 | once | CASSQGALANTGELFF | TGTGCCAGCAGCCAAGGAGCTCTGGCGAACACCGGGGAGCTGTTTTTT
TRBJ1-4 | . | TRBV21-1 | . | CASIRTGANEKLFF | TGTGCCAGCATCCGGACAGGTGCTAATGAAAAACTGTTTTTT
TRBJ1-1 | . | TRBV12-3/TRBV12-4 | . | CASSPNMNTEAFF | TGTGCCAGCAGTCCGAACATGAACACTGAAGCTTTCTTT
TRBJ2-3 | . | TRBV5-4 | . | CASSWRYTDTQYF | TGTGCCAGCAGCTGGCGGTACACAGATACGCAGTATTTT
TRBJ2-7 | TRBD2 | TRBV12-3/TRBV12-4 | . | CASRRGGNYEQYF | TGTGCCAGCAGGCGGGGGGGGAACTACGAGCAGTACTTC
TRBJ1-1 | . | TRBV5-1 | . | CASSLESVNTEAFF | TGCGCCAGCAGCTTGGAATCAGTCAACACTGAAGCTTTCTTT
TRBJ2-5 | TRBD2 | TRBV19 | once | CASITPGLAGEETQYF | TGTGCCAGTATTACCCCGGGACTAGCGGGGGAAGAGACCCAGTACTTC
TRBJ1-2 | TRBD1 | TRBV9 | . | CASSGQGATNYGYTF | TGTGCCAGCAGCGGACAGGGGGCCACTAACTATGGCTACACCTTC
TRBJ1-3 | . | TRBV2 | . | CASSLTRDTIYF | TGTGCCAGCAGCCTAACCCGGGACACCATATATTTT
TRBJ1-3 | . | TRBV30 | . | CAWRSGAGNTIYF | TGTGCCTGGAGGTCAGGGGCCGGAAACACCATATATTTT
TRBJ1-1 | . | TRBV6-5 | . | CASSRQDRLNTEAFF | TGTGCCAGCAGTCGCCAAGACAGGCTGAACACTGAAGCTTTCTTT
TRBJ1-1 | . | TRBV14 | . | CASSQENRVAEAFF | TGTGCCAGCAGCCAAGAGAACAGGGTAGCTGAAGCTTTCTTT
TRBJ1-5 | TRBD1 | TRBV7-9 | . | CASSSTGLRQPQHF | TGTGCCAGCAGCTCGACAGGGCTGAGACAGCCCCAGCATTTT
TRBJ1-1 | . | TRBV6-5 | . | CASSWSSGMGNTEAFF | TGTGCCAGCAGTTGGTCCTCAGGGATGGGGAACACTGAAGCTTTCTTT
TRBJ1-6 | . | TRBV2 | . | CASRQTNSPLHF | TGTGCCAGCAGACAGACCAATTCACCCCTCCACTTT
TRBJ1-6 | . | TRBV19 | . | CASSIKESPLHF | TGTGCCAGTAGTATAAAGGAGTCACCCCTCCACTTT
TRBJ1-5 | . | TRBV27 | . | CASSLGHNQPQHF | TGTGCCAGCAGTTTAGGGCACAATCAGCCCCAGCATTTT
TRBJ2-3 | TRBD2 | TRBV9 | . | CASSQGLAGTDTQYF | TGTGCCAGCAGCCAGGGACTAGCGGGCACAGATACGCAGTATTTT
TRBJ1-1 | TRBD1 | TRBV27 | . | CASRRDRRLNTEAFF | TGTGCCAGCAGAAGGGACAGGCGATTGAACACTGAAGCTTTCTTT
TRBJ1-1 | TRBD1 | TRBV27 | . | CASSSRDREATEAFF | TGTGCCAGCAGTTCAAGGGACAGGGAGGCCACTGAAGCTTTCTTT
TRBJ2-6 | TRBD1 | TRBV27 | . | CASRETGAGANVLTF | TGTGCCAGCAGGGAGACAGGGGCTGGGGCCAACGTCCTGACTTTC
TRBJ2-2 | . | TRBV4-2 | . | CASSQGVLEAGELFF | TGTGCCAGCAGCCAAGGGGTGCTAGAGGCCGGGGAGCTGTTTTTT
TRBJ1-2 | . | TRBV6-5 | . | CASRWTEINYGYTF | TGTGCCAGCAGATGGACAGAAATTAACTATGGCTACACCTTC
TRBJ2-7 | TRBD1 | TRBV9 | . | CASSPRQGASYEQYF | TGTGCCAGCAGTCCTAGACAGGGGGCCAGCTACGAGCAGTACTTC
TRBJ2-2 | TRBD2 | TRBV7-3 | . | CASSPRLAGGPAGELFF | TGTGCCAGCAGCCCGCGACTAGCGGGGGGGCCGGCCGGGGAGCTGTTTTTT
TRBJ2-5 | . | TRBV7-2 | . | CASSLRVGMGWQETQYF | TGTGCCAGCAGCTTAAGAGTGGGCATGGGTTGGCAAGAGACCCAGTACTTC
TRBJ1-2 | TRBD1 | TRBV3-1/TRBV3-2 | . | CASAGRDRLQIYGYTF | TGTGCCAGCGCCGGTCGGGACAGACTCCAAATCTATGGCTACACCTTC
TRBJ2-1 | . | TRBV24-1 | . | CATSEGSGYNEQFF | TGTGCCACCAGTGAGGGTTCGGGGTACAATGAGCAGTTCTTC
TRBJ2-3 | . | TRBV19 | . | CASIPDRGTDTQYF | TGTGCCAGTATCCCGGACCGGGGAACAGATACGCAGTATTTT
TRBJ1-5 | . | TRBV19 | . | CASSIGGGIQPQHF | TGTGCCAGTAGTATAGGAGGAGGTATTCAGCCCCAGCATTTT
TRBJ2-7 | TRBD1 | TRBV9 | . | CASSVGGQGTGEQYF | TGTGCCAGCAGCGTAGGGGGACAGGGGACGGGTGAGCAGTACTTC
TRBJ1-1 | TRBD1 | TRBV7-9 | . | CASSRTGDNTEAFF | TGTGCCAGCAGCCGGACAGGAGATAACACTGAAGCTTTCTTT
TRBJ1-4 | TRBD1 | TRBV29-1 | . | CSVVDREGYGKLFF | TGCAGCGTTGTGGACAGGGAGGGGTACGGAAAACTGTTTTTT
TRBJ2-4 | . | TRBV4-1 | . | CASSQGYTPAKNIQYF | TGCGCCAGCAGCCAAGGGTACACCCCAGCCAAAAACATTCAGTACTTC
TRBJ2-1 | TRBD1 | TRBV15 | . | CATLNDRGSFNEQFF | TGTGCCACCCTAAACGACAGGGGATCCTTCAATGAGCAGTTCTTC
TRBJ1-2 | TRBD1 | TRBV2 | few | CASSEAAGGRGYRGYTF | TGTGCCAGCAGTGAAGCGGCTGGGGGCAGGGGGTATAGGGGCTACACCTTC
TRBJ2-5 | . | TRBV2 | once | CATAGQETQYF | TGTGCCACCGCCGGGCAAGAGACCCAGTACTTC
TRBJ1-1 | . | TRBV5-1 | . | CASSLWGQDSTEAFF | TGCGCCAGCAGCTTGTGGGGTCAGGACAGCACTGAAGCTTTCTTT
TRBJ1-6 | TRBD1 | TRBV6-5 | . | CASSYSQGDNSPLHF | TGTGCCAGCAGTTACTCGCAGGGGGATAATTCACCCCTCCACTTT
TRBJ2-4 | TRBD1 | TRBV5-4 | . | CASSDGTGFQNIQYF | TGTGCCAGCAGCGATGGGACAGGGTTCCAAAACATTCAGTACTTC
TRBJ2-7 | TRBD1 | TRBV4-2 | . | CASSQEVGLGQGAKQYF | TGTGCCAGCAGCCAAGAAGTGGGGTTGGGACAGGGGGCAAAGCAGTACTTC
TRBJ2-1 | TRBD1 | TRBV13 | . | CASSQGTARSEQFF | TGTGCCAGCAGCCAAGGGACAGCTCGGAGTGAGCAGTTCTTC
TRBJ1-2 | . | TRBV10-1 | . | CASSPDGNYGYTF | TGCGCCAGCAGTCCAGATGGCAACTATGGCTACACCTTC
TRBJ2-2 | . | TRBV7-9 | . | CASIGGAANTGELFF | TGTGCCAGCATCGGCGGAGCGGCGAACACCGGGGAGCTGTTTTTT